This T cell receptor (beta chain) was profiled in a study of response to subunit inactivated influenza vaccine. Regarding the study as a whole: The authors proposed limited new T cell recruitment per seasonal influenza vaccination.

About this clonotype itself: Antigen unknown.

The CDR3 totals 18 residues. J lost 6 bases, V lost 4 bases, and 11 bases had no gene match. The germline V gene has CDR1 KGHSH and CDR2 LQKENI. Using its own MiXCR run on the RT-PCR reads, TCRdb lists one record per CDR3 protein. The sample comprises some 160,000 distinct CDR3 sequences, roughly 11% of which are singletons, and about an eighth rests with the top ten. The origin of this receptor is a middle-aged man who received an inactivated influenza vaccine. The chain recombines TRBV18 with TRBJ2-1; 14 bases align to TRBD2. The material was non-naive T cells sorted from PBMCs, obtained roughly 6 weeks after vaccination. The CDR3 reads CASSRYPGLAGAGNEQFF. As DNA, the CDR3 is TGTGCCAGCTCACGCTATCCGGGACTAGCGGGAGCTGGCAATGAGCAGTTCTTC.